This entry is about one TCR beta chain. Its target is unknown. The data were obtained in a study of T cell responses to AZD1222 COVID-19 vaccine. Whole-study results and caveats: Vaccination with two AZD1222 doses was followed by a rise in Spike-specific TCR breadth and depth. Clonal diversity may have been underestimated in mostly white British donors. Spike was spanned by vaccine-associated CD4 TCRs, with dominance at 160-218 and 743-854. No day 14 peak samples; only post-peak repertoires were characterized.

Germline CDR1 is LNHDA and CDR2 is SQIVND (reference sequence). The ends were cut back, 3 bases at V and 6 bases at J, with 9 bases in the middle. The CDR3 runs 13 residues. Profiling relied on immunoSEQ multiplex PCR, and the TCRdb table lists in-frame clones only, not all of them. This table holds some 79,000 clones, roughly 85% found once. The receptor comes from an adult who received the AZD1222 COVID-19 vaccine. V gene TRBV19 combines with J gene TRBJ1-5; possible D gene TRBD1, 6 bases. Here the sequenced sample was peripheral blood, taken 28 days after the second AZD1222 dose. CDR3 bases: TGTGCCAGTAGTATGGGGGGGCTTCAGCCCCAGCATTTT. This encodes CASSMGGLQPQHF.